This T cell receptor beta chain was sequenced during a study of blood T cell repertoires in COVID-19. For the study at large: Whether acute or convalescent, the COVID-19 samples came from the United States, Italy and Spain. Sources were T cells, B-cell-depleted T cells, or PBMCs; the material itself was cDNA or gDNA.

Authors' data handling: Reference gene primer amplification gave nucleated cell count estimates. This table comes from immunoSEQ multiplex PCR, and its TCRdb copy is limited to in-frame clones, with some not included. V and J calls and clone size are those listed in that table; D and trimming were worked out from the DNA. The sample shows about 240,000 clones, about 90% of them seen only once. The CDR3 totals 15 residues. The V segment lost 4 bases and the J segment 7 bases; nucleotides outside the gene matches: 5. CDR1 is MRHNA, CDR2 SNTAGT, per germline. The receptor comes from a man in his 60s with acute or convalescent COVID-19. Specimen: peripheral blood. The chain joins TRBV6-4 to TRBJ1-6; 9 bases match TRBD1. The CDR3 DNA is TGTGCCAGCAGTGGTTCGACAGGGGGGAATTCACCCCTCCACTTT. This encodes CASSGSTGGNSPLHF.